This TCR beta chain came from a study of blood T cell repertoires in COVID-19. Across the whole study: The United States, Italy and Spain supplied acute and convalescent COVID-19 samples. PBMCs, B-cell-depleted T cells, or T cells provided the cDNA or gDNA that made up the material.

Germline V CDR1 and CDR2: MNHEY, SVGAGI. V shed 5 bases and J shed 6 bases, with 14 bases lying between them. The CDR3 runs to 14 residues. This clone was recorded many times. Authors' methods: Reference gene primer amplification gave estimated nucleated cell counts. Data came from immunoSEQ multiplex PCR; TCRdb stores just in-frame clones and leaves some out. V and J calls and clone size follow that table, whereas D and trimming were derived from the DNA. The sample records approximately 210,000 clones, roughly 87% being singletons. The sample taken for sequencing was peripheral blood. The TCR was taken from a man aged 40-50 years with active or convalescent COVID-19. This chain joins TRBV6-5 and TRBJ2-1, with D possibly being TRBD2 (6 bases). CDR3 region: CASSRGTESNEQFF. CDR3 in DNA: TGTGCCAGCAGTCGGGGGACGGAGAGCAATGAGCAGTTCTTC.